The sample holds one count of the clone carrying this TCR beta chain. The sample originates from a study of blood T cell repertoires in COVID-19. At the level of the study: Collection of acute and convalescent COVID-19 samples took place in the United States, Italy and Spain.

Source study methods: Nucleated cell counts were estimated from reference gene primer amplification. Sequenced by immunoSEQ multiplex PCR; TCRdb stores in-frame clones only, minus some. V and J calls and clone size are those listed in that table; D and trimming were worked out from the DNA. The table has about 94,000 clones, about 86% seen once. The germline V gene has CDR1 LGHNT and CDR2 FRNRAP. This CDR3 comprises 13 residues. The germline V and J ends were trimmed by 0 bases and 9 bases, with 10 bases remaining between them. This sequence originates from a man in his 60s with acute or convalescent COVID-19. Sample: peripheral blood. This rearrangement joins TRBV12-5 to TRBJ2-3; a weak D match, TRBD2 (6 bases). In nucleotides, the CDR3 is TGTGCTAGTGGTTTGGTAAGGGACTCAACGCAGTATTTT. Amino acid sequence: CASGLVRDSTQYF.